Sequencing of this TCR beta chain was carried out in a study of blood T cell repertoires in COVID-19 (dated by TCRdb to about 2020). A note on the overall study: Collaborator samples came from the United States, Italy and Spain and covered acute and convalescent phases of COVID-19. The prospective study material was composed of cDNA or gDNA derived from T cells, B-cell-depleted T cells, or PBMCs. Subjects who had been exposed to COVID-19, were actively infected with it, or had recovered from it provided the deeply sampled blood TCRbeta repertoires that made up the dataset. The repertoires were released in a freely available public database meant as a resource for research on the immune response to SARS-CoV-2. Samples were obtained from the ongoing ImmuneRACE study (first 160 participants) and from 1,254 subjects provided by 6 global collaborators. The sample metadata nearly always contained a de-identified subject ID, COVID-19 status, age in years and sex. Where available, HLA class I and class II types were obtained from metadata supplied by the sample provider rather than from assay-based typing.

Paper-wide results and their limitations: How much clinical and demographic metadata was included differed by source and by participant, and the metadata was provided uncurated.

The collaborating institutions used their own protocols to collect whole blood in K2EDTA tubes. For TCRbeta analysis, collaborator samples were shipped as frozen whole blood, as isolated PBMCs, or as DNA extracted from either sample type. With respect to this clone: Its antigen target is currently unknown. No much larger clone exists at a distance of one base, and base qualities are not known.

The immunoSEQ Assay, a bias-controlled multiplex PCR, was used to amplify TCRbeta CDR3 regions from genomic DNA. Per the original workflow: The number of nucleated cells in each sample was estimated by amplification of reference gene primers within the assay. To quantify the absolute abundance of each unique TCRbeta CDR3 rearrangement, sequence reads were collapsed and filtered. Productive Simpson clonality was computed per sample as the square root of Simpson's diversity index over productive rearrangements. TCRdb carries this immuneACCESS record with in-frame sequences only. Its versions omit some clonotypes, under half of them owing to an unresolved V gene in the studies checked, with the rest unexplained. From that table come the V and J calls and clone size; the DNA was used to work out D and trimming. The sample includes over 95,000 clones, with 60% to 85% observed a single time. Clones ranked in the top ten supply 15% to 20% of the sample.

Reading the germline V gene gives CDR1 SNHLY and CDR2 FYNNEI. The CDR3 spans 14 residues, from the cysteine through the phenylalanine. Only the CDR3 DNA is retained, 42 bases long and in frame from the first base. V is cut back by 6 bases and J by 9 bases, with 7 bases in the junction unmatched. In this chain, TRBV2 is recombined with TRBJ1-6; 8 bases in the junction line up with TRBD1. The sequenced sample consisted of peripheral blood. The receptor's source is a woman of 80 years or more with active or convalescent COVID-19. The CDR3 in this case is CASRGQAAISPLHF. The nucleotides read TGTGCCAGCAGGGGACAGGCCGCCATTTCACCCCTCCACTTT.